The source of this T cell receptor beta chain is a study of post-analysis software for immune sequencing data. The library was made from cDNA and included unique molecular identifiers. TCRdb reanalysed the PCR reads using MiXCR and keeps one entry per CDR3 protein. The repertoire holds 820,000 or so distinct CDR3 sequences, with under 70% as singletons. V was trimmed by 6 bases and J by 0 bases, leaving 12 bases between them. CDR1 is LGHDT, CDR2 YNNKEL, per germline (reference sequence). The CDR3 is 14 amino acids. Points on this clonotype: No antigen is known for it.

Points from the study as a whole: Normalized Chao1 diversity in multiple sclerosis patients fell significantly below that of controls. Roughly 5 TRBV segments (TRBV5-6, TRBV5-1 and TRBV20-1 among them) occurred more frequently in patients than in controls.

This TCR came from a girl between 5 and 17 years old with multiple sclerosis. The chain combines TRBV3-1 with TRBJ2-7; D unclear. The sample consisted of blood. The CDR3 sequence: CASSGDRYSYEQYF. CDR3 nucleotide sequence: TGTGCCAGCAGTGGGGATCGTTACTCCTACGAGCAGTACTTC.